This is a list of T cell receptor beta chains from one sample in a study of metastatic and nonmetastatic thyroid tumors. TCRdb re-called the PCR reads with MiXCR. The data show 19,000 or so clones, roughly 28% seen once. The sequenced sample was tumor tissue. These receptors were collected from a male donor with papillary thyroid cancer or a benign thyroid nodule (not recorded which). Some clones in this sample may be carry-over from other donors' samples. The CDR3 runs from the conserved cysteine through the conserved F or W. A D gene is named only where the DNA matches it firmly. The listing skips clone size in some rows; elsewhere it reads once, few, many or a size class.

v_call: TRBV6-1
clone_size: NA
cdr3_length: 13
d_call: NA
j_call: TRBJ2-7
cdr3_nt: TGTGCCAGCAGTAGCAGGGGTCCCTACGAGCAGTACTTC
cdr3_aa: CASSSRGPYEQYF

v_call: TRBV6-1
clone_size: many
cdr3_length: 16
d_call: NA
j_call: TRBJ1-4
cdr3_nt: TGTGCCAGCAGTGCCCCCGTTGCGGCTCGTAATGAAAAACTGTTTTTT
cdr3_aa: CASSAPVAARNEKLFF

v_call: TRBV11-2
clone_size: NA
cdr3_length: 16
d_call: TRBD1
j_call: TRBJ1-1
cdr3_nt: TGTGCCAGCAACCGAAACGCCTTGACAGGGGACACTGAAGCTTTCTTT
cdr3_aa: CASNRNALTGDTEAFF

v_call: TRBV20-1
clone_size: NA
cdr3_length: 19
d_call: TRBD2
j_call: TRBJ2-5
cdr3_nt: TGCAGTGCTCTACGAGGGGAGCGGGGGGCCCTTTGGTTTCAAGAGACCCAGTACTTC
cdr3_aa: CSALRGERGALWFQETQYF

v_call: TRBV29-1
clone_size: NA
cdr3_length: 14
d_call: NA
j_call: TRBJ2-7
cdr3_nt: TGCATCGCCACCCGCGGCAGCGAGTCCGGAGGGCAGTACTTC
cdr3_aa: CIATRGSESGGQYF

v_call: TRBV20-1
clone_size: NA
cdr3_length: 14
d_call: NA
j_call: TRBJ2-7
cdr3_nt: TGCAGTGCTTGTGATGGAGGGGGAAAGAACGAGCAGTACTTC
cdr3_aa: CSACDGGGKNEQYF

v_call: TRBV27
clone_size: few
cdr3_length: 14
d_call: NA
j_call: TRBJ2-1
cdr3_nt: TGTGCCAGCAGACGAGAGGTAGCGTACAATGAGCAGTTCTTC
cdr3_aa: CASRREVAYNEQFF

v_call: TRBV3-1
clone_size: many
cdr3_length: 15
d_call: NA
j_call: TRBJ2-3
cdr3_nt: TGTGCCAGCAGCCCGAGGGACGGAAGCACAGATACGCAGTATTTT
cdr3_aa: CASSPRDGSTDTQYF

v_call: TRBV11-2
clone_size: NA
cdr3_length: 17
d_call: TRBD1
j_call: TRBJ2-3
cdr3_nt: TGTGCCAGCAGCCCATACGACAGGGCTCCTTCCACAGATACGCAGTATTTT
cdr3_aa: CASSPYDRAPSTDTQYF

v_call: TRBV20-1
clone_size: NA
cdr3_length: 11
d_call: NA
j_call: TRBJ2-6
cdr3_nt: TGCAGTGTAACTGGGGCCAACGTCCTGACTTTC
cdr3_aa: CSVTGANVLTF

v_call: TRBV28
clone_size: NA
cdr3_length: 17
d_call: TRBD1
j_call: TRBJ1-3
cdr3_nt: TGTGCCAGTGGTACCGGGACAGACCCATTGTCTGGAAACACCATATATTTT
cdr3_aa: CASGTGTDPLSGNTIYF

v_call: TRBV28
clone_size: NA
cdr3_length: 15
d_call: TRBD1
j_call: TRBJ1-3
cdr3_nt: TGTGCCAGCAGCTTAGGGGACAGTCCTGGAAACACCATATATTTT
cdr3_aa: CASSLGDSPGNTIYF

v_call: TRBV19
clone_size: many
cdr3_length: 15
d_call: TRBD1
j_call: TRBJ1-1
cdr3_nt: TGTGCCAGTAGTTCCTACAGGGGGCGCGTGGCTGAAGCTTTCTTT
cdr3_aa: CASSSYRGRVAEAFF

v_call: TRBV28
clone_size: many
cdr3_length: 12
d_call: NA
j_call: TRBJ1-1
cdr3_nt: TGTGCCAGCAGTCCCATCGGAGACGCAGCTTTCTTT
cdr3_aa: CASSPIGDAAFF

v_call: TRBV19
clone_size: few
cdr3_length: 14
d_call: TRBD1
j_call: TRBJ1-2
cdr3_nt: TGTGCCAGTAGTAGGGACAGGGGAAACTATGGCTACACCTTC
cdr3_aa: CASSRDRGNYGYTF

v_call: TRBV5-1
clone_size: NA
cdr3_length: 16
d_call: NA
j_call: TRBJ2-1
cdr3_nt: TGCGCCAGCAGCCGGACGGGGGCTTATCGTTACAATGAGCAGCTCTTC
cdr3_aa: CASSRTGAYRYNEQLF

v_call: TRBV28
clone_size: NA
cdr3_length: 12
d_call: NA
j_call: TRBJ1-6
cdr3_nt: TGTGCCAGCAGGATAAATAATTCACCCCTCCACTTT
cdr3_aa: CASRINNSPLHF

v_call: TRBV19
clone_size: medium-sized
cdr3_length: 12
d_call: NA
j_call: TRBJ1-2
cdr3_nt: TGTGCCAGTAGTAGCGCCGGGGCCGGCTACACCTTC
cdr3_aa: CASSSAGAGYTF

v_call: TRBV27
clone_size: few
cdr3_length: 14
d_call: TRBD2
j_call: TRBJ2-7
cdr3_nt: TGTGCCAGCAGTTTTACTAGCGGACCCTACGAGCAGTACTTC
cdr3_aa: CASSFTSGPYEQYF

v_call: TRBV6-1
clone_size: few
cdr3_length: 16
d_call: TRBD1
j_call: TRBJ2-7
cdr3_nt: TGTGCCAGCAGTGAAGGGGTGGGGACAGGGGGCTACAAGCAGTACTTC
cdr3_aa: CASSEGVGTGGYKQYF

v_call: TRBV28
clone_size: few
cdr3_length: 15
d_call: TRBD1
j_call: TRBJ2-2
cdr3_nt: TGTGCCAGCAGTTTTGGGACAGAAAACACCGGGGAGCTGTTTTTT
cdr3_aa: CASSFGTENTGELFF

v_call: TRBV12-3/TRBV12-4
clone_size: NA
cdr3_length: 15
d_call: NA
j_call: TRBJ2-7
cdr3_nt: TGTGCCAGCAGTCCTTCTCGTGGGATCCCCTACGAGCAGTACTTC
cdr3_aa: CASSPSRGIPYEQYF

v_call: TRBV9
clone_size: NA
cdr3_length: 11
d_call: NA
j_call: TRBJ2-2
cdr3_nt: TGTGCCAGCGGTGGGACCGGGGAGCTGTTTTTT
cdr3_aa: CASGGTGELFF

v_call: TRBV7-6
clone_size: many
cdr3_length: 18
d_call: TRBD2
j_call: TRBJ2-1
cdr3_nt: TGTGCCAGCAGCTCCCCTCCGCGCGTAGCGGGAGGCTACAATGAGCAGTTCTTC
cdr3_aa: CASSSPPRVAGGYNEQFF

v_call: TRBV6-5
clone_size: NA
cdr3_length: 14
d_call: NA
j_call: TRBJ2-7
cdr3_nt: TGTGCCAGCAGTTACCGCAGGGGTTCCTACGAGCAGTACTTC
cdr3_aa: CASSYRRGSYEQYF

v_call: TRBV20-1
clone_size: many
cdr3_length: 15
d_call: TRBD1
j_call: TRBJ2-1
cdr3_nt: TGCAGTGCTAGAGATCTCAGGGGGCGCGGCAATGAGCAGTTCTTC
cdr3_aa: CSARDLRGRGNEQFF

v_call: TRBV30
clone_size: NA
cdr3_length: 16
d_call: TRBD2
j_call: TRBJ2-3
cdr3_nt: TGTGCCTGGAGTGTTCTAGCGGGAGCGGGCACAGATACGCAGTATTTT
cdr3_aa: CAWSVLAGAGTDTQYF

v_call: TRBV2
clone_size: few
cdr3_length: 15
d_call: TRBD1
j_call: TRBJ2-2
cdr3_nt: TGTGCCAGCATTTCGACAGGGGTTAACACCGGGGAGCTGTTTTTT
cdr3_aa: CASISTGVNTGELFF

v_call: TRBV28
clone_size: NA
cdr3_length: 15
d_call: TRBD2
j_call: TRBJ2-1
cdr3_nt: TGTGCCAGCAGTTTACGCGGGGGCTCCTACAATGAGCAGTTCTTC
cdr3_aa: CASSLRGGSYNEQFF

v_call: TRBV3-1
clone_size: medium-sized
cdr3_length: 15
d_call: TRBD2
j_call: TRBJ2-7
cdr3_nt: TGTGCCAGCAGCCCAGTTAGCGGGAGTATATACGAGCAGTACTTC
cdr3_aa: CASSPVSGSIYEQYF

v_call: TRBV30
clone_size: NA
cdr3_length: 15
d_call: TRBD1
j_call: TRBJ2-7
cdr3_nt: TGTGCCTGGAGTCTAAGGACAGGGACAACCTACGAGCAGTACTTC
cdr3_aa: CAWSLRTGTTYEQYF

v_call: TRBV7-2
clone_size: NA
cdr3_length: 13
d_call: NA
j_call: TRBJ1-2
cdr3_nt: TGTGCCAGCAGCTTAGATTATTATCGTGGCTACACCTTC
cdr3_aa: CASSLDYYRGYTF

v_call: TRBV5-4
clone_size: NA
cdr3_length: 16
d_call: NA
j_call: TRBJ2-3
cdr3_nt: TGTGCCAGCAGCTTGGGCTGGCCCATCAGCACAGATACGCAGTATTTT
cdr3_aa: CASSLGWPISTDTQYF

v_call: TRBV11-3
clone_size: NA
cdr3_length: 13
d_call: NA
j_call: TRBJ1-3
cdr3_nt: TGTGCCAGCTGCTATGGGTTCGGAAACACCATATATTTT
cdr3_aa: CASCYGFGNTIYF

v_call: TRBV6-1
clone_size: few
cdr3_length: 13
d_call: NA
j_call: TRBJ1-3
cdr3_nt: TGTGCCAGCAGTTCCAAGACAGGAAACACCATATATTTT
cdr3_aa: CASSSKTGNTIYF

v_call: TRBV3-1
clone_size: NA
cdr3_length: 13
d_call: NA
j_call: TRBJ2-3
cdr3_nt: TGTGCCAGCAGGTGGCTGGGCACAGATACGCAGTATTTT
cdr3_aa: CASRWLGTDTQYF

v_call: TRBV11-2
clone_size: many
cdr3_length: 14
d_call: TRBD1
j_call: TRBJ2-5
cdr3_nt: TGTGCCAGCAGCTTATACAGGGGCCAAGAGACCCAGTACTTC
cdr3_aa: CASSLYRGQETQYF

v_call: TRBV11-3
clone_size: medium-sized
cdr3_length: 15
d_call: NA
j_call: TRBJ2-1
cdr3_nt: TGTGCCAGCAGCTTAAGAGGTAGCGGAGGGAATGAGCAGTTCTTC
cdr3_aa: CASSLRGSGGNEQFF

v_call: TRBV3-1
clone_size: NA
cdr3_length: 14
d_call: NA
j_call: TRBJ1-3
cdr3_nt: TGTGCCAGCAGCCAAGAGGAAACTGGAAACACCATATATTTT
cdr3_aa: CASSQEETGNTIYF

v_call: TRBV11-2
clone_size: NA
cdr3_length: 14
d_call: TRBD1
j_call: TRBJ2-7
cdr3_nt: TGTGCCAGCAGCTTATTTTTGACAGGGAACGAGCAGTACTTC
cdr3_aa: CASSLFLTGNEQYF

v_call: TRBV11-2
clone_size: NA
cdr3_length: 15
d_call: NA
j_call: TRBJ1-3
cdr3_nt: TGTGCCAGCAGCTTAGATAGCAGTCCTGTAAACACCATATATTTT
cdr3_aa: CASSLDSSPVNTIYF

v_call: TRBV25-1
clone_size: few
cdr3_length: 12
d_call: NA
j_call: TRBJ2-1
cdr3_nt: TGTGCCAGCAGCCAGGGGTGGGTTGAGCAGTTCTTC
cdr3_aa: CASSQGWVEQFF

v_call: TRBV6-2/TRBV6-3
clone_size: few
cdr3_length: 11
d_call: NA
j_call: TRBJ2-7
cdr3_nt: TGTGCCAGCAGTTACTACTACGAGCAGTACTTC
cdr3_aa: CASSYYYEQYF

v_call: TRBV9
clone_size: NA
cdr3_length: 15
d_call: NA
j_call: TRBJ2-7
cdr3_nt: TGTGCCAGCAGTGGAAACAGGGCAGGTTCCTACGAGCAGTACTTC
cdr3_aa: CASSGNRAGSYEQYF

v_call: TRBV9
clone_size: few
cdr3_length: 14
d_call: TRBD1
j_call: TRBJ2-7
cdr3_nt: TGTGCCAGCAGCGGCCGGGACAGGTTGACCGAGCAGTACTTC
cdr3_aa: CASSGRDRLTEQYF

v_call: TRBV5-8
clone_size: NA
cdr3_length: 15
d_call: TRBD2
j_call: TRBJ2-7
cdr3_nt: TGTGCCAGCAACCTACGAATGGGAGGGTTCAACGAGCAGTACTTC
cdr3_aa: CASNLRMGGFNEQYF

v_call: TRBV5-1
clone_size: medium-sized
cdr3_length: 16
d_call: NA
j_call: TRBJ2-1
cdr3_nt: TGCGCCAGCAGCTTGTCGGTTCTATCCGCCGGGGATGAGCAGTTCTTC
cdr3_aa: CASSLSVLSAGDEQFF

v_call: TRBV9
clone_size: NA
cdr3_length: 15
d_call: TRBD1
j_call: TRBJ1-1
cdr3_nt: TGTGCCAGCAGCGTAGGACAGGGGTTGAACACTGAAGCTTTCTTT
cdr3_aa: CASSVGQGLNTEAFF

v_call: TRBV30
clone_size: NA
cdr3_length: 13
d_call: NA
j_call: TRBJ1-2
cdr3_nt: TGTGCCTGGAGTGAAGGGGTTCGGTATGGCTACACCTTC
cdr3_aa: CAWSEGVRYGYTF

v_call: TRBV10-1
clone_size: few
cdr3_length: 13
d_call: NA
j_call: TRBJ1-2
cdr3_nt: TGCGCCAGCAGTGACAGCCACAACTATGGCTACACCTTC
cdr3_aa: CASSDSHNYGYTF

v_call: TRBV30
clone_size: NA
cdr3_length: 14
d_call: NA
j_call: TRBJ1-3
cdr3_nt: TGTGCCTGGAGGTTTAGAGGCTCTGGAAACACCATATATTTT
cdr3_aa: CAWRFRGSGNTIYF

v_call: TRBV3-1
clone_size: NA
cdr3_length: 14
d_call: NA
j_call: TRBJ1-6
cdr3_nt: TGTGCCAGCAGCCAAGACGAGTCCCGGTCACCCCTCCACTTT
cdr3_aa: CASSQDESRSPLHF

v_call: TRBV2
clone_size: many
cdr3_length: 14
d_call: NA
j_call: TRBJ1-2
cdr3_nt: TGTGCCAGCATCCCCGGTGTCGAGGGAGATGGCTACACCTTC
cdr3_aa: CASIPGVEGDGYTF

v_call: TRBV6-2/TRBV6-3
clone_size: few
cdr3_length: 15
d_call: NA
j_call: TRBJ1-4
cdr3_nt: TGTGCCAGCAGTTACCGGTTTGGCGAGGGCGAAAAACTGTTTTTT
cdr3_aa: CASSYRFGEGEKLFF

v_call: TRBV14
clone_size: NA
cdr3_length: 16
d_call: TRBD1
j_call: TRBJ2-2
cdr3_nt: TGTGCCAGCTGCCAAGTTGGCAGGGGGAACACCGGGGAACTGTTTTTT
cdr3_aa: CASCQVGRGNTGELFF